Below, one TCR beta chain is given with its context. Its antigen is not known. Looked up from germline, CDR1 is MNHEY and CDR2 is SVGAGI. The CDR3 totals 14 residues. V lost 0 bases to trimming and J lost 6 bases, with 11 bases between them. These data originate in a study of cytomegalovirus exposure and HLA in healthy donors. Looking at the study overall: Early on, a data release was issued that held about 85 million unique TCRs from HLA-typed donors. Overall study findings and caveats: For most TCR sequences rarity was the rule, although some public TCRs occurred in many donors. An analysis was carried out later, and it reportedly showed fewer N-insertions in an Asian-associated ancestry cluster than the roughly 670-donor mean.

The PCR contained 60 Vbeta and 13 Jbeta primers. Per the original methods: Unique TCR beta chains numbered about 79 million in a later analysis, with roughly 10 million shared. The method was immunoSEQ multiplex PCR; TCRdb's version includes in-frame clones alone and lacks a portion of them. The V and J calls and clone size were taken over from that table, and D and trimming were inferred from the DNA. Reported are approximately 54,000 clones; the ten largest clones contain 6.5% to 8%. The receptor was isolated from a woman in her thirties or forties in good health and CMV-seronegative. Sequenced material: PBMCs. V is TRBV6-5 and J is TRBJ1-2, with D possibly being TRBD1 (5 bases). For the CDR3, the DNA is TGTGCCAGCAGTTACTCGCCAGGGAGGAATGGCTACACCTTC. Translation: CASSYSPGRNGYTF.